This TCR beta chain was obtained from a study of beta chain features in type 1 diabetes. The study reverse transcribed the entire isolated RNA, so it sequenced expressed TCRB transcripts. Sequencing was performed with immunoSEQ multiplex PCR; in TCRdb, only in-frame clones are kept and a portion is missing. The repertoire includes a few hundred thousand clones, 14% of them detected once, and 0.03% to 0.04% sits in the top ten. The CDR3 sequence is 13 residues long. Germline V CDR1 and CDR2: SEHNR, FQNEAQ (reference sequence). V was trimmed by 2 bases and J by 9 bases, leaving 11 bases between them. This clonotype was sampled from a man aged 30-40 years in good health. Sequencing input: naive CD4+ T cells from blood. The V gene is TRBV7-9, the J gene TRBJ2-1, with D possibly being TRBD2 (6 bases). The CDR3 DNA is TGTGCCAGCAGCTTAAAACTAGCTAGTGAGCAGTTCTTC. It is translated as CASSLKLASEQFF.